This T cell receptor (beta chain) was sequenced in a study of fetal regulatory T cell absence and autoimmunity. V lost 5 bases to trimming and J lost 7 bases, with 9 bases between them. The V gene's germline CDR1 is MNHNS and CDR2 SASEGT. The CDR3 covers 12 residues. Clones were sequenced by immunoSEQ multiplex PCR, and TCRdb holds only the in-frame ones, with some missing. This sample has about 95,000 clones, with about three quarters found just once. The sequenced material came from pancreas tissue. The chain is built from TRBV6-1 and TRBJ2-1; a possible D gene is TRBD1 (6 bases). The clonotype comes from a male donor with IPEX syndrome. The CDR3 sequence: CASSYTGNEQFF. For the CDR3, the DNA is TGTGCCAGCAGTTATACAGGGAATGAGCAGTTCTTC.